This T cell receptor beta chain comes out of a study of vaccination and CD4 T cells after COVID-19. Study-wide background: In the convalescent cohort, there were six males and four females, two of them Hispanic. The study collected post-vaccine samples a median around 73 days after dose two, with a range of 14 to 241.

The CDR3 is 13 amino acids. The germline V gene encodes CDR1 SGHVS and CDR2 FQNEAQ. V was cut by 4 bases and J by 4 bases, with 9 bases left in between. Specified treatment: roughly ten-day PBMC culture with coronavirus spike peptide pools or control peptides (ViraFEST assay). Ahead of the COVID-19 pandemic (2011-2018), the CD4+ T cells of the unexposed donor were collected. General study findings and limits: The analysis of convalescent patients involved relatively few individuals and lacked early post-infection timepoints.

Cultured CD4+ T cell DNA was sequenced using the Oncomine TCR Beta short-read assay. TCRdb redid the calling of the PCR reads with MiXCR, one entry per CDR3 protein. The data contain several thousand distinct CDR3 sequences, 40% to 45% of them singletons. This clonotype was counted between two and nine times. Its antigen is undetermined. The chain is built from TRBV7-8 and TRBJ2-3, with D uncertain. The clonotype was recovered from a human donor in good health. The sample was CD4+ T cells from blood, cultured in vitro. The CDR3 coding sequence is TGTGCCAGCAGCTCGGTGCAAGCAGATACGCAGTATTTT. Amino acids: CASSSVQADTQYF.